The present TCR beta chain was sequenced within a study of OX40 agonist ivuxolimab in advanced cancers. About the research overall: Every 2 weeks, patients got intravenous ivuxolimab at one of six dose levels (0.01-10 mg/kg). A mean age of approximately 64 years, range roughly 23 to 85, was recorded, and roughly 80% were male.

Trimming removed 4 bases from V and 4 bases from J, with 16 bases in between. CDR1 is SGHTS, CDR2 YDEGEE, per germline. The CDR3 sequence is 15 residues long. Study results and caveats: The study found among the lowest clonal expansion in partial responders at 0.1-3.0 mg/kg.

Data came from immunoSEQ multiplex PCR; TCRdb stores just in-frame clones and leaves some out. The sample records tens of thousands of clones, around 87% being singletons. Regarding this clone: Its antigen is as yet unknown.

This sequence joins TRBV5-8 and TRBJ2-3, with D possibly matching TRBD2 (7 bases). The TCR was taken from an adult with an advanced solid tumor such as melanoma, head and neck, liver or kidney cancer. This specimen consisted of CD4+ or CD8+ T cells sorted from blood, obtained in a trial of the OX40 agonist ivuxolimab. CDR3 nucleotide sequence: TGTGCCAGCAGCCCCATGGGGAGGGGGGCAGATACGCAGTATTTT. Protein sequence: CASSPMGRGADTQYF.